The 14 T cell receptor beta chains below come from one sample, sequenced in a study of blood T cell repertoires in COVID-19. Data came from immunoSEQ multiplex PCR; TCRdb stores just in-frame clones and leaves some out. The repertoire includes roughly 200,000 clones, around 80% of them detected once, and around a sixth sits in the top ten. The sample comprised peripheral blood. These receptors were collected from a woman older than 75 with active or convalescent COVID-19.

The table lists this clone with a few counts. The chain joins TRBV7-2 to TRBJ1-1, with D tentatively TRBD1 (5 bases). CDR3 size: 13 residues. The V and J ends lost 4 bases and 5 bases respectively, with 11 bases between them. Germline CDR1 is SGHTA and CDR2 is FQGNSA. The chain's CDR3 is CASSSSRGTEAFF. The CDR3 DNA sequence: TGTGCCAGCAGCTCAAGTCGGGGGACTGAAGCTTTCTTT.

The V and J genes are TRBV4-3 and TRBJ1-1; D is undetermined. V gave up 4 bases and J gave up 0 bases, with 6 bases separating them. Looked up from germline, CDR1 is LGHNA and CDR2 is YSLEER. The CDR3 totals 13 residues. CDR3 coding DNA: TGCGCCAGCAGCCTAGTAATGAACACTGAAGCTTTCTTT. It codes for CASSLVMNTEAFF.

The chain has TRBV5-1 and TRBJ2-5; no reliable D call. V was clipped by 2 bases and J by 5 bases, with 13 bases between them. The CDR3 has 14 residues. Germline loops: CDR1 SGHRS, CDR2 YFSETQ. The CDR3 is CASSLLGPEETQYF. CDR3 bases: TGCGCCAGCAGCTTACTGGGCCCTGAGGAGACCCAGTACTTC.

This chain connects TRBV3-1 (or the pseudogene TRBV3-2) to TRBJ2-1; D is possibly TRBD1 (6 bases). Deletions cut 4 bases from V and 15 bases from J, with 16 bases between. Germline CDR1 and CDR2: LGHDT and YNNKEL (reference sequence). The CDR3 covers 12 residues. CDR3 amino acids: CASSRVQGQRFF. CDR3 coding DNA: TGTGCCAGCAGCCGAGTCCAGGGACAAAGGTTCTTC.

The chain uses TRBV10-3 and TRBJ1-5, with D uncertain. V lost 3 bases, J lost 2 bases, and 17 bases lay in between. This CDR3 spans 17 amino acids. CDR1 and CDR2 (germline): ENHRY, SYGVKD. Here the CDR3 DNA reads TGTGCCATCAGTGATGCGACATTCGAGGGAGGCAATCAGCCCCAGCATTTT. Amino acid sequence: CAISDATFEGGNQPQHF.

The rearrangement links TRBV30 to TRBJ2-7; D possibly corresponds to TRBD1 (6 bases). V lost 1 base and J lost 7, with 17 bases in between. The CDR3 totals 14 residues. Germline V gives CDR1 GTSNPN, CDR2 SVGIG (reference sequence). CDR3 DNA sequence: TGTGCCTGGAGTGCGACAGGCCGTTTGGGAGAGCAGTACTTC. It specifies CAWSATGRLGEQYF.

V is TRBV11-2 and J is TRBJ2-3, with 7 positions matching TRBD1. The CDR3 runs to 17 residues. The V gene end was trimmed by 5 bases and the J gene end by 0 bases; junction bases not matched to a gene: 11. CDR1 is SGHAT, CDR2 FQNNGV, per germline. For the CDR3, the DNA is TGTGCCAGCAGCGCCCTGGGGACAGTACCTAGCACAGATACGCAGTATTTT. It yields the protein CASSALGTVPSTDTQYF.

J is TRBJ1-3 and V is TRBV12-3 or TRBV12-4; no firm D call. Trimming removed 5 bases at V and 7 bases at J, with 12 bases between. The CDR3 spans 13 residues. The CDR3 DNA follows: TGTGCCAGCAGTGGGTTTCTCGGGAACACCATATATTTT. Amino acids: CASSGFLGNTIYF.

The genes are TRBV3-1 (or the pseudogene TRBV3-2) and TRBJ1-2; TRBD1 aligns across 12 bases. J was trimmed by 2 bases and V by 2 bases; bases with no gene match: 6. This CDR3 spans 17 amino acids. Per germline, CDR1 LGHDT and CDR2 YNNKEL (reference sequence). The CDR3 sequence is CASSQSSGTGGNYGYTF. DNA for the CDR3: TGTGCCAGCAGCCAATCATCCGGGACAGGGGGCAACTATGGCTACACCTTC.

Only a few counts were recorded for this clone. This chain uses TRBV4-2 with TRBJ2-7; 7 bases map to TRBD1. This CDR3 spans 14 amino acids. V gave up 4 bases and J gave up 1 base; unmatched junction bases: 4. Germline CDR1 LGHNA, CDR2 YNFKEQ. The CDR3 coding sequence is TGTGCCAGCAGCCGACAGGGAAGGTCCTACGAGCAGTACTTC. It yields the protein CASSRQGRSYEQYF.

This chain uses TRBV19 with TRBJ2-1, with 10 bases lining up with TRBD2. Trimming took 4 bases from V and 12 from J; bases not matched to a gene: 3. The CDR3 spans 12 residues. From germline, CDR1 is LNHDA and CDR2 SQIVND (reference sequence). The CDR3 protein is CASSKSSGGQFF. CDR3 DNA sequence: TGTGCCAGTAGTAAGTCTAGCGGGGGGCAGTTCTTC.

The sample holds a few counts of this clone. The chain joins TRBV4-2 to TRBJ2-6, with 8 bases aligning to TRBD1. Germline CDR1 reads LGHNA; CDR2 reads YNFKEQ. The CDR3 spans 18 residues. Germline trimming cut 4 bases from V and 3 bases from J; bases unmatched to any gene: 11. CDR3 in DNA: TGTGCCAGCAGCCTCGCGGACAGGGTCAGCGGTGGGGCCAACGTCCTGACTTTC. It codes for CASSLADRVSGGANVLTF.

This clone showed up many times. This CDR3 reads CASSLVVNYEQYF. CDR3 in DNA: TGTGCCAGCAGCTTAGTAGTAAACTACGAGCAGTACTTC. V and J are TRBV11-2 and TRBJ2-7; D remains ambiguous. The V gene lost 1 base and the J gene lost 3 bases, with 7 bases spanning the gap. Germline V gene data show CDR1 as SGHAT and CDR2 as FQNNGV. This CDR3 region has 13 residues.

This chain links TRBV30 with TRBJ1-6; 8 bases are shared with TRBD1. This CDR3 region has 15 residues. Germline CDR1 is GTSNPN and CDR2 is SVGIG (reference sequence). Unmatched junction bases numbered 10, after V lost 5 bases and J lost 7 bases. Here the CDR3 reads CAWGARTGKNSPLHF. CDR3 nucleotides: TGTGCCTGGGGAGCCAGGACAGGGAAGAATTCACCCCTCCACTTT. Supplemented by reference TRBV30 and TRBJ1-6, the full variable domain reads SQTIHQWPATLVQPVGSPLSLECTVEGTSNPNLYWYRQAAGRGLQLLFYSVGIGQISSEVPQNLSASRPQDRQFILSSKKLLLSDSGFYLCAWGARTGKNSPLHFGNGTRLTVT.